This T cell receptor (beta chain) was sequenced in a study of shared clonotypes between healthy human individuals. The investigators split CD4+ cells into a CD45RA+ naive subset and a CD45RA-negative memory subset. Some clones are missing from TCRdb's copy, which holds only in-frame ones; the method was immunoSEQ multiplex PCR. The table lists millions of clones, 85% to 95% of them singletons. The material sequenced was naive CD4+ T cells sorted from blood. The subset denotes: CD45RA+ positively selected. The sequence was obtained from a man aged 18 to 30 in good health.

As DNA, the CDR3 is TGCAGCGTTGAAACAGGGGCGAACACCGGGGAGCTGTTTTTT. It codes for CSVETGANTGELFF. The rearrangement joins TRBV29-1 to TRBJ2-2, with 7 bases matching TRBD1. The CDR3 runs to 14 residues. Germline CDR1 reads SQVTM; CDR2 reads ANQGSEA. With 2 bases clipped from V and 0 bases from J, the junction kept 0 bases outside the gene matches.